This record covers a single TCR beta chain. Per germline, CDR1 SNHLY and CDR2 FYNNEI. CDR3 size: 14 residues. The V gene lost 6 bases and the J gene lost 3 bases, with 13 bases spanning the gap. This sample stems from a study of T-cell memory formation after mild COVID-19. TCRdb called the 5' RACE reads again in MiXCR, with one record for every CDR3 protein. The table has about 130,000 distinct CDR3 sequences, 16% seen once; the top ten hold roughly 14%. The receptor was isolated from an adult woman who had mild COVID-19 (a few samples of this study predate the infection). Cell type and time point are not known. The sequencing input was PBMCs or a T cell subset sorted from them (not recorded which). This chain uses TRBV2 with TRBJ2-3, with D tentatively TRBD2 (5 bases). CDR3 residues: CASRDSLGTDTQYF. In DNA form, the CDR3 reads TGTGCCAGCAGGGACTCCCTGGGGACAGATACGCAGTATTTT.